This TCR beta chain was observed in a study of Tregs in tolerant kidney transplant recipients. This clone is categorized as medium-sized. The antigen remains undetermined. The CDR3 contains 16 residues. V was cut by 2 bases and J by 2 bases, with 16 bases left in between. Per germline, CDR1 MNHEY and CDR2 SVGAGI. Thawed PBMCs were FACS-sorted into unstimulated CD4+CD25+CD127- regulatory T cells, CD4+CD25- non-regulatory cells, CD4 and CD8 cells. Study-level points and caveats: The small number of patients limits these findings pending further validation. Activated donor B cell expansion appeared to reveal the most relevant donor-specific TCRbeta repertoire.

Measured with immunoSEQ multiplex PCR; TCRdb has only the in-frame clones, and not every one. The sample records 92,000 or so clones, over 85% being singletons. The sequence came from a human donor in good health. Source material: CD8+ T cells from blood. The chain recombines TRBV6-5 with TRBJ2-7; the D gene is possibly TRBD2 (6 bases). The CDR3 protein is CASSYGVGSGAYEQYF. As DNA, the CDR3 is TGTGCCAGCAGTTACGGGGTGGGATCGGGGGCCTACGAGCAGTACTTC.